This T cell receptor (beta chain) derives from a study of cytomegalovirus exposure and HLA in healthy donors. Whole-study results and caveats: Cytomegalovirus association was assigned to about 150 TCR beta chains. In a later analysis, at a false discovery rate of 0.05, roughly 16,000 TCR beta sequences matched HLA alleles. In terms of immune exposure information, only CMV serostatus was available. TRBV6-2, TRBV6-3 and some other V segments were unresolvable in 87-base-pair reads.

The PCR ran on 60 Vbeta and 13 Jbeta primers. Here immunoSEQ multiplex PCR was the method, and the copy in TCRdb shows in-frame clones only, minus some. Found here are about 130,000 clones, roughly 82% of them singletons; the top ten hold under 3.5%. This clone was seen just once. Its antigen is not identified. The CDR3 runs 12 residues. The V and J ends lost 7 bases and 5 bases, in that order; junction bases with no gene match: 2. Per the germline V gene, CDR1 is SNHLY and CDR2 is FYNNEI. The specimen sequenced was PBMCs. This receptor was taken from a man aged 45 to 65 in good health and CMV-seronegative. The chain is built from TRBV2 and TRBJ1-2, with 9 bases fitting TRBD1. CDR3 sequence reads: CASKDRGYGYTF. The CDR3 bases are TGTGCCAGCAAAGACAGGGGGTATGGCTACACCTTC.